This TCR beta chain was identified in a study of Ad26.COV2.S vaccination and SARS-CoV-2 variants. This clone was observed once. The target antigen is unknown. Here immunoSEQ multiplex PCR was the method, and the copy in TCRdb shows in-frame clones only, minus some. This table has hundreds of thousands of clones, roughly 94% appearing once. Findings and caveats of the study: In vaccinated individuals, spike-specific CD8+ and CD4+ T cell responses reportedly displayed substantial breadth. The placebo group had lower spike-specific TCR breadth than the vaccine recipients did.

Germline V gives CDR1 LGHNA, CDR2 YNFKEQ. V was pared by 0 bases and J by 13 bases, with 7 bases between. The CDR3 is 12 amino acids. The clonotype originates from a human donor who had recovered from COVID-19. The sample here was peripheral blood, taken after recovery from COVID-19. The genes are TRBV4-2 and TRBJ1-6, with D possibly TRBD1 on 5 matching bases. The chain's CDR3 is CASSQDGGPLHF. CDR3 coding DNA: TGTGCCAGCAGCCAAGATGGGGGGCCCCTCCACTTT.